Following are 5 T cell receptor beta chains from one sample sequenced in a study of spatial heterogeneity in lung cancer. Time point indicated: sample taken at primary tumor resection. No cells were sorted before sequencing. The whole RNA sequenced was extracted from tumor, nontumor lung or frozen PBMC. TCRdb reprocessed the 5' RACE reads via MiXCR and lists one record per CDR3 protein. The profile shows approximately 25,000 distinct CDR3 sequences, just under 7% of them singletons. The sequencing here drew on PBMCs, taken at surgery. These receptors all stem from a male donor with early-stage non-small cell lung cancer.

This clonotype has just a few counts. The V call is TRBV30, the J call TRBJ2-7; D possibly corresponds to TRBD1 (6 bases). This CDR3 comprises 13 residues. The V and J ends lost 3 bases and 2 bases respectively, with 11 bases between them. The V gene's germline CDR1 is GTSNPN and CDR2 SVGIG (reference sequence). DNA of the CDR3: TGTGCCTGGAGGAGGACAGCTACCTACGAGCAGTACTTC. This codes for CAWRRTATYEQYF.

There are many counts of this clonotype. The chain recombines TRBV20-1 with TRBJ1-1; 7 nucleotides match TRBD1. Germline V CDR1 and CDR2: DFQATT, SNEGSKA (reference sequence). V shed 3 bases, J shed 5 bases, and the junction held 15 bases outside the gene matches. This CDR3 comprises 16 residues. CDR3 sequence (DNA): TGCAGTGCTAGTCTGGTTGGAGGGGGCTGGAGGACTGAAGCTTTCTTT. It encodes CSASLVGGGWRTEAFF.

V usage is TRBV27 and J usage is TRBJ1-5; D not certain. The length of the CDR3 is 14 residues. Germline CDR1 and CDR2: MNHEY and SMNVEV (reference sequence). Between the trimmed V and J ends, which lost 1 base and 7 bases, there was a span of 11 bases. CDR3 DNA: TGTGCCAGCAGTTTATTGGGGTCGGACCAGCCCCAGCATTTT. It yields the protein CASSLLGSDQPQHF.

This clonotype has more than one count but fewer than ten. V usage is TRBV10-2 and J usage is TRBJ2-2; 8 bases align to TRBD1. J lost 1 base, V lost 7 bases, and 8 bases had no gene match. In germline, CDR1 is WSHSY, CDR2 SAAADI. The CDR3 is 16 amino acids. The CDR3 loop reads CASNPTGTGNTGELFF. CDR3 coding DNA: TGCGCCAGCAATCCCACCGGGACAGGGAACACCGGGGAGCTGTTTTTT.

The V gene is TRBV20-1, the J gene TRBJ2-1, with a possible D match to TRBD2 (6 bases). Trimming left V 1 base short and J 7 bases short, with 17 bases between. The CDR3 covers 15 residues. The germline V gene encodes CDR1 DFQATT and CDR2 SNEGSKA (reference sequence). CDR3 coding DNA: TGCAGTGCTAGAGGACTAGACATCCCCACTAATGAGCAGTTCTTC. This codes for CSARGLDIPTNEQFF.